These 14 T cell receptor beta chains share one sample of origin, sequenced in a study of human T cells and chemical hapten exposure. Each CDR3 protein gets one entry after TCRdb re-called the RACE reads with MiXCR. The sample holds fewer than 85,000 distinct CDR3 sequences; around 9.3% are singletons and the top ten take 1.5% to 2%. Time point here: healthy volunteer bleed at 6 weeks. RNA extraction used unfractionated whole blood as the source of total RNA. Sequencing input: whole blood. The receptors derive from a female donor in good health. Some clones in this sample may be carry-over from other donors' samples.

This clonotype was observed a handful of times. The CDR3 sequence is CSVDSGLSTEAFF. The CDR3 DNA sequence: TGCAGCGTTGATTCGGGGTTGAGCACTGAAGCTTTCTTT. V usage is TRBV29-1 and J usage is TRBJ1-1, with no clear D. Germline-derived CDR1 and CDR2 are SQVTM and ANQGSEA. This CDR3 spans 13 amino acids. V lost 3 bases and J lost 4, with 12 bases in between.

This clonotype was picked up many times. DNA of the CDR3: TGTGCCAGCAGCGTAGACCGGGACCGAGCCATTTATGGCTACACCTTC. This translates into CASSVDRDRAIYGYTF. The chain has TRBV9 and TRBJ1-2; D may be TRBD1 (5 bases). V lost 0 bases and J 5 bases, leaving 17 bases between the germline ends. The CDR3 has 16 residues. Looked up from germline, CDR1 is SGDLS and CDR2 is YYNGEE. The whole variable domain, filled in from reference TRBV9 and TRBJ1-2, reads DSGVTQTPKHLITATGQRVTLRCSPRSGDLSVYWYQQSLDQGLQFLIQYYNGEERAKGNILERFSAQQFPDLHSELNLSSLELGDSALYFCASSVDRDRAIYGYTFGSGTRLTVV.

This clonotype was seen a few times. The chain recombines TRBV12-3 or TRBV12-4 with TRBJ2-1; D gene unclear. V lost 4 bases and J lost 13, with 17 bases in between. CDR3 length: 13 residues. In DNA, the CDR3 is TGTGCCAGCAGTTCCCGCAGCCCCCCGAATCAGTTCTTC. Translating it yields CASSSRSPPNQFF.

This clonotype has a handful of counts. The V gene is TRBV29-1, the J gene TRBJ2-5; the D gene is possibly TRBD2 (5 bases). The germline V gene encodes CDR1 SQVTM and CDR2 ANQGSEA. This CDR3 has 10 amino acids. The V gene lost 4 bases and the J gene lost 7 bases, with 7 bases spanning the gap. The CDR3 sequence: CSVGAGTQYF. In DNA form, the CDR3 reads TGCAGCGTTGGGGCGGGGACCCAGTACTTC.

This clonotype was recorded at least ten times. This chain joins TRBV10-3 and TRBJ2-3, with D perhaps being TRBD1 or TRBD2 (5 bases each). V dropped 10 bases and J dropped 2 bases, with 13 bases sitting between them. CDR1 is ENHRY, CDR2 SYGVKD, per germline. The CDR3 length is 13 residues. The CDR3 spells CATGTATTDTQYF. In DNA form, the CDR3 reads TGTGCCACAGGGACCGCAACCACAGATACGCAGTATTTT.

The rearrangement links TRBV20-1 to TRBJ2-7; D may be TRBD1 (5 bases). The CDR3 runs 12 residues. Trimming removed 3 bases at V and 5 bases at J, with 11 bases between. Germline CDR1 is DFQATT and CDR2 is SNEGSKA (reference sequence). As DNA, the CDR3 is TGCAGTGCTAGGACTCAGGGTAACGAGCAGTACTTC. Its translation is CSARTQGNEQYF.

CDR3: CSVPGGSGQPQHF. Here the CDR3 DNA reads TGCAGCGTTCCAGGGGGGTCGGGTCAGCCCCAGCATTTT. The chain combines TRBV29-1 with TRBJ1-5, with 7 bases lining up with TRBD1. V was clipped by 5 bases and J by 6 bases; unmatched bases: 7. Germline lookup yields CDR1 SQVTM and CDR2 ANQGSEA. The CDR3 runs to 13 residues.

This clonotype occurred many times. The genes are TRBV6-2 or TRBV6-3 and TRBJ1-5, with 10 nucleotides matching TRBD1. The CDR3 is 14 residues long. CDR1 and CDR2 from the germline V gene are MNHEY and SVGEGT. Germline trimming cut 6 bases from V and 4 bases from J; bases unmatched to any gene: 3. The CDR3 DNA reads TGTGCCAGCAGACGGACAGGGGGGAATCAGCCCCAGCATTTT. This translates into CASRRTGGNQPQHF.

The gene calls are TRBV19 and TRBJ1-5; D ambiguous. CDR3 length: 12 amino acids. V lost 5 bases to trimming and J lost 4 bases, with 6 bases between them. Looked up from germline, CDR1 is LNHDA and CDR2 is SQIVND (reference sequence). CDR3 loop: CASSLMNQPQHF. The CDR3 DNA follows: TGTGCCAGTAGTTTGATGAATCAGCCCCAGCATTTT.

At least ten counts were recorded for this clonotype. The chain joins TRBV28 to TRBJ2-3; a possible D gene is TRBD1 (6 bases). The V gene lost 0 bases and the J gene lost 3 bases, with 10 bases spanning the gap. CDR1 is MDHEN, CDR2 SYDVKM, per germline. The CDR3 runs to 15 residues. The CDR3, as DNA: TGTGCCAGCAGTTTATGGGGGGCTGGGACAGATACGCAGTATTTT. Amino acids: CASSLWGAGTDTQYF.

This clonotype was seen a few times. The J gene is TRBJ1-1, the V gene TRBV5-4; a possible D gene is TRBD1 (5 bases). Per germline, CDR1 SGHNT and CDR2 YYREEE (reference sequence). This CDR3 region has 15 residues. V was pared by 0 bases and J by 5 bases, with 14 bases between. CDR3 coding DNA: TGTGCCAGCAGCTTGGTTTCAGGGCAGGGTACTGAAGCTTTCTTT. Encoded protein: CASSLVSGQGTEAFF.

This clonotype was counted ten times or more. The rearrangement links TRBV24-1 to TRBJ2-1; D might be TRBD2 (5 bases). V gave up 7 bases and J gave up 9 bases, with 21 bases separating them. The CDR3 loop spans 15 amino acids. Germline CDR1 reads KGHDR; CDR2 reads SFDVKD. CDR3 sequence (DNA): TGTGCCACCAGCTCGGGTTCCCGGGGTTATAGTGAGCAGTTCTTC. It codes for CATSSGSRGYSEQFF.

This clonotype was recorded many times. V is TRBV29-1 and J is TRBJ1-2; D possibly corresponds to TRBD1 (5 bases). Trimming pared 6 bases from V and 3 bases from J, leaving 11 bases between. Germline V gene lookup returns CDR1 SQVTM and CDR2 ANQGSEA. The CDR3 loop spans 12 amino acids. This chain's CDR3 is CSVGRNHYGYTF. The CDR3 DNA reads TGCAGCGTGGGGCGGAATCACTATGGCTACACCTTC.

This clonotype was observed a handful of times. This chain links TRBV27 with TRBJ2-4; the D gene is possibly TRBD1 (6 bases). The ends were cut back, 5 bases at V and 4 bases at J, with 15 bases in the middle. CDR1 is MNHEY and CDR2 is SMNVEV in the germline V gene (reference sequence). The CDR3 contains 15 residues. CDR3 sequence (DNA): TGTGCCAGCAGTGATACGACAGGTACAAAAAACATTCAGTACTTC. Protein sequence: CASSDTTGTKNIQYF.